This T cell receptor (beta chain) is drawn from a study of blood T cell repertoires in COVID-19. Overall study context: Nucleic acid was either cDNA or gDNA, and it came from T cells, B-cell-depleted T cells, or PBMCs.

Clones were sequenced by immunoSEQ multiplex PCR, and TCRdb holds only the in-frame ones, with some missing. The sample yields roughly 250,000 clones, about four fifths seen once. The CDR3 contains 16 residues. CDR1 is SGHRS, CDR2 YFSETQ, per germline. Losses at the gene ends were 4 bases for V and 5 bases for J; bases not matched to a gene: 9. Exposed study participants had met a COVID-19 case within 2 weeks before entry. Source material: PBMCs or T cells enriched from blood (not recorded which). V gene TRBV5-1 combines with J gene TRBJ1-5, with 10 bases matching TRBD1. The receptor's source is a woman in her thirties or forties who had been exposed to COVID-19. This CDR3 reads CASSPGTGDNYQPQHF. DNA for the CDR3: TGCGCCAGCAGCCCTGGGACAGGGGATAATTATCAGCCCCAGCATTTT.